This T cell receptor beta chain was identified during a study of T cells expressing NK-cell markers. Background on the study: Researchers got TCR beta repertoires out of sorted CD3+CD56+NKG2C+, CD3+CD56+NKG2C- and CD3+CD56-NKG2C+ T cells. Seven donors tested HCMV-seropositive and one tested seronegative among the eight sequenced.

The authors generated TCR beta cDNA through 5'RACE template switching with UMIs. TCRdb re-called the 5' RACE reads; every CDR3 protein appears as one record, without DNA. Recorded for this sample: 160,000 or so distinct CDR3 sequences. The germline gives CDR1 SGHAT, CDR2 FQNNGV. The CDR3 spans 16 residues. Specimen: blood T cells: a sorted CD56 or NKG2C T cell subset, CD4+ or CD8+ T cells, or bulk PBMC T cells (not recorded which). The V gene is TRBV11-2, the J gene TRBJ2-2; TCRdb lists TRBD1, though no DNA is available to test this call. The source is a woman aged 18 to 75 in good health. The CDR3 sequence is CASSKPTGTNTGELFF.